What follows is one T cell receptor beta chain and its context. Its antigen is unknown. The record has no base qualities; no much larger clone is one base away. Collaborating institutions collected whole blood in K2EDTA tubes following their own protocols. Collaborator samples were shipped for TCRbeta analysis as frozen whole blood, isolated PBMCs, or DNA extracted from either sample type. TCRbeta CDR3 regions were amplified from genomic DNA by means of the immunoSEQ Assay, a bias-controlled multiplex PCR. In the original analysis: The number of nucleated cells in each sample was estimated by amplification of reference gene primers within the assay. To quantify the absolute abundance of each unique TCRbeta CDR3 rearrangement, sequence reads were collapsed and filtered. For each sample, productive Simpson clonality was calculated by taking the square root of Simpson's diversity index across productive rearrangements. TCRdb took this table from immuneACCESS and kept in-frame rearrangements with V and J called. Such tables lack part of the clones; where checked against another copy, unresolved V genes explain under half of the gap, and the rest is unexplained. V, J and clone size reflect that table, while D and trimming were determined from the DNA. This sample is represented by about 130,000 clones; roughly 80% of them were singletons. The biggest ten clones account for 10% to 15% of the sample.

V trim: 4 bases; J trim: 4 bases; unmatched bases: 7. The CDR3, cysteine through phenylalanine, is 15 amino acids long. The entry retains the CDR3 DNA only, 45 bases that are in frame from base 1. From the germline V gene, CDR1 is SQVTM and CDR2 is ANQGSEA. The entry originates in a study of blood T cell repertoires in COVID-19 (TCRdb year 2020). Broadly, across the study: Collaborator samples came from the United States, Italy and Spain and covered acute and convalescent phases of COVID-19. The material from the prospective study consisted of cDNA or gDNA derived from T cells, B-cell-depleted T cells, or PBMCs. Samples came from the ongoing ImmuneRACE study (first 160 participants) plus 1,254 subjects from 6 global collaborators. The dataset comprised deeply sampled blood TCRbeta repertoires from subjects exposed to, actively infected with, or recovered from COVID-19. The sample metadata nearly always contained a de-identified subject ID, COVID-19 status, age in years and sex. The repertoires were released in a freely available public database meant as a resource for research on the immune response to SARS-CoV-2. HLA class I and class II types, where available, came from metadata supplied by the sample provider rather than from assay-based typing.

Paper-wide results and their limitations: The quantity of clinical and demographic metadata differed by source and by participant and was supplied without curation.

The source of this sequence is a woman aged 55-70 years with acute or convalescent COVID-19. In this chain, TRBV29-1 is recombined with TRBJ2-3, with 11 bases in between that match TRBD2. Material: peripheral blood. The nucleotides are TGCAGCGTTGGGCCTCTAGCGGGGGGTGCAGATACGCAGTATTTT. Protein translation: CSVGPLAGGADTQYF.